The text below deals with one TCR beta chain. Germline CDR1 SGHDT, CDR2 YYEEEE. Trimming took 4 bases from V and 4 from J; bases not matched to a gene: 8. This CDR3 comprises 16 residues. This specimen comes from a study of blood T cell repertoires in COVID-19. About the study: Acute and convalescent COVID-19 samples came from the United States, Italy and Spain. PBMCs, B-cell-depleted T cells, or T cells provided the cDNA or gDNA that made up the material.

Original methodology: The assay estimated nucleated cells by amplifying reference gene primers. Clones were sequenced by immunoSEQ multiplex PCR, and TCRdb holds only the in-frame ones, with some missing. The V and J calls and clone size come from that table; D and trimming were worked out from the DNA. This repertoire shows some 72,000 clones, around 86% found once; its top ten account for 4.5% to 6%. Sequenced input: peripheral blood. The receptor's source is a man aged 50-59 years with active or convalescent COVID-19. The V and J genes are TRBV5-6 and TRBJ1-6; 7 nucleotides agree with TRBD1. CDR3 amino acids: CASSTYGTDYNSPLHF. The CDR3 region has the DNA TGTGCCAGCAGCACCTACGGGACAGATTATAATTCACCCCTCCACTTT.